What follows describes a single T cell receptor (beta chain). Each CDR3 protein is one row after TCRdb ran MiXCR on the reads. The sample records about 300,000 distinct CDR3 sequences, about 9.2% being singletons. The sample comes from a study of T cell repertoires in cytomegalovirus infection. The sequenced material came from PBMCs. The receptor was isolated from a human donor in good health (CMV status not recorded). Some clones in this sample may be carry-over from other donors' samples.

In nucleotides, the CDR3 is TGCAGTGCTGGCGCCAGGGGGCGCTCGGTGGGCTACACCTTC. Its translation: CSAGARGRSVGYTF. The gene calls are TRBV20-1 and TRBJ1-2; 8 bases match TRBD1. The germline gives CDR1 DFQATT, CDR2 SNEGSKA (reference sequence). J was trimmed by 8 bases and V by 5 bases; bases with no gene match: 13. The CDR3 contains 14 residues.